Below, 27 T cell receptor beta chains from the same sample are listed, as sequenced in a study of T cells and Merkel cell carcinoma outcomes. Produced via immunoSEQ multiplex PCR; TCRdb's table is partial and in-frame only. The sample consists of 4,000 to 5,500 clones, around 83% of them appearing once. The source material was tumor tissue from Merkel cell carcinoma. These receptors originate from a human donor with Merkel cell carcinoma.

This clone was observed a single time. The chain is built from TRBV7-9 and TRBJ2-7; possibly TRBD1 for D (7 bases). CDR1 is SEHNR, CDR2 FQNEAQ, per germline (reference sequence). The CDR3 loop spans 14 amino acids. The V gene lost 5 bases and the J gene lost 6 bases, with 17 bases spanning the gap. CDR3 bases: TGTGCCAGCAGCGTAGGGGGCCAGGGGGGCGAGCAGTACTTC. Amino acids: CASSVGGQGGEQYF.

This clone was found a few times. The chain combines TRBV16 with TRBJ2-3, with 7 bases matching TRBD1. This CDR3 has 17 amino acids. Germline V gives CDR1 KGHSY, CDR2 FQNENV. Unmatched junction bases numbered 7, after V lost 1 base and J lost 0 bases. This chain's CDR3 is CASSQLGQQLSTDTQYF. The CDR3 DNA reads TGTGCCAGCAGCCAATTGGGACAGCAACTAAGCACAGATACGCAGTATTTT.

The chain employs TRBV4-2 and TRBJ2-1, with 14 bases identical to TRBD2. Germline CDR1 is LGHNA and CDR2 is YNFKEQ. The CDR3 is 17 amino acids. J was trimmed by 6 bases and V by 0 bases; bases with no gene match: 4. Here the CDR3 DNA reads TGTGCCAGCAGCCAAGACGTGACTAGCGGGAGGGCCAATGAGCAGTTCTTC. It is translated as CASSQDVTSGRANEQFF.

CDR3 region: CASSKRTGFEAFF. The CDR3 nucleotides read TGTGCCAGTAGTAAGCGGACAGGGTTTGAAGCTTTCTTT. J is TRBJ1-1 and V is TRBV19; TRBD1 matches at 8 bases. Per the germline V gene, CDR1 is LNHDA and CDR2 is SQIVND (reference sequence). The CDR3 has 13 residues. V shed 4 bases and J 7 bases; nucleotides not matched to a gene: 5.

This clone appeared once. The genes are TRBV5-1 and TRBJ2-1; D is unresolved. Looked up from germline, CDR1 is SGHRS and CDR2 is YFSETQ. The V and J ends lost 6 bases and 5 bases respectively, with 9 bases between them. The CDR3 contains 12 residues. CDR3 amino acids: CASTSGNNEQFF. The CDR3 DNA follows: TGCGCCAGCACCTCTGGGAACAATGAGCAGTTCTTC.

This chain links TRBV18 with TRBJ2-5; the match to TRBD2 covers 11 bases. The germline gives CDR1 KGHSH, CDR2 LQKENI. The ends lost 3 bases at V and 5 bases at J; junction bases unmatched: 8. The length of the CDR3 is 16 residues. CDR3: CASSPPTRTSGETQYF. The CDR3 DNA is TGTGCCAGCTCACCCCCAACACGGACTAGCGGGGAGACCCAGTACTTC.

The gene calls are TRBV11-3 and TRBJ1-2; D gene ambiguous. Germline V gene sequence: CDR1 SGHNT, CDR2 YENEEA. Trimming stripped 3 bases from V and 1 base from J, with 12 bases between. The CDR3 is made up of 15 amino acids. In nucleotides, the CDR3 is TGTGCCAGCAGCTTGGCAGTCGATAGTAACTATGGCTACACCTTC. Encoded protein: CASSLAVDSNYGYTF.

The rearrangement joins TRBV27 to TRBJ2-3; tentatively, D is TRBD1 (6 bases). Germline V CDR1 and CDR2: MNHEY, SMNVEV (reference sequence). V was shortened by 1 base and J by 4 bases, with 15 bases between the two germline ends. The CDR3 covers 16 residues. CDR3 loop: CASSLLGGQGSDTQYF. As DNA, the CDR3 is TGTGCCAGCAGTTTATTGGGCGGGCAGGGGTCAGATACGCAGTATTTT.

This clone was detected only a few times. The chain links TRBV19 to TRBJ1-5; TRBD1 matches 7 bases. V shed 5 bases and J 7 bases; nucleotides not matched to a gene: 5. The CDR3 totals 13 residues. In germline, CDR1 is LNHDA, CDR2 SQIVND (reference sequence). Here the CDR3 reads CASSLDRAQPQHF. The CDR3 coding sequence is TGTGCCAGTAGTCTCGACAGGGCGCAGCCCCAGCATTTT.

This rearrangement joins TRBV27 to TRBJ1-5; D uncertain. This CDR3 has 15 residues. Germline assignment: CDR1 MNHEY and CDR2 SMNVEV (reference sequence). Trimming pared 6 bases from V and 1 base from J, leaving 13 bases between. The CDR3 reads CASRIEGRSNQPQHF. CDR3 DNA: TGTGCCAGCAGGATCGAGGGCAGGAGCAATCAGCCCCAGCATTTT.

The J gene is TRBJ2-5, the V gene TRBV11-2; D might be TRBD2 (5 bases). CDR3 length equals 14 residues. CDR1 and CDR2 from the germline V gene are SGHAT and FQNNGV. V was clipped by 0 bases and J by 2 bases, with 7 bases between them. CDR3 sequence: CASSLEPGQETQYF. CDR3 in DNA: TGTGCCAGCAGCTTAGAACCGGGACAAGAGACCCAGTACTTC.

The chain is built from TRBV2 and TRBJ1-2, with TRBD1 matching over 9 bases. This CDR3 region has 15 residues. The ends lost 6 bases at V and 2 bases at J; junction bases unmatched: 7. From germline, CDR1 is SNHLY and CDR2 FYNNEI. The CDR3 coding sequence is TGTGCCAGCAGAAGAGACAGGGGGACGAACTATGGCTACACCTTC. It codes for CASRRDRGTNYGYTF. Full variable domain (rest looked up from reference TRBV2 and TRBJ1-2): EPEVTQTPSHQVTQMGQEVILRCVPISNHLYFYWYRQILGQKVEFLVSFYNNEISEKSEIFDDQFSVERPDGSNFTLKIRSTKLEDSAMYFCASRRDRGTNYGYTFGSGTRLTVV.

This clone has only a few counts. V is TRBV7-9 and J is TRBJ2-3; no firm D call. V was shortened by 5 bases and J by 0 bases, with 21 bases between the two germline ends. This CDR3 has 18 residues. Per germline, CDR1 SEHNR and CDR2 FQNEAQ (reference sequence). The CDR3 coding sequence is TGTGCCAGCAGCCCTCGCTCCCCCAGGAGCCATAGCACAGATACGCAGTATTTT. Protein product: CASSPRSPRSHSTDTQYF.

Points on this clone: A read error may explain this, as a much larger clone is one base away. This CDR3 is CATSRDKYPNEKLFF. Written as DNA, the CDR3 is TGTGCCACCAGCAGAGACAAATATCCTAATGAAAAACTGTTTTTT. This chain joins TRBV15 and TRBJ1-4; D gene uncertain. The CDR3 is 15 amino acids. The germline CDR1 and CDR2 sequences are LNHNV and YYDKDF (reference sequence). V shed 0 bases and J shed 3 bases, with 8 bases lying between them.

The chain is built from TRBV30 and TRBJ2-3, with a tentative D call TRBD2 (5 bases). The CDR3 is 17 residues long. Germline CDR1 and CDR2: GTSNPN and SVGIG (reference sequence). Deletions cut 0 bases from V and 0 bases from J, with 16 bases between. The CDR3 bases are TGTGCCTGGAGTGTTGGGAGCCGGATGATTAGCACAGATACGCAGTATTTT. It is translated as CAWSVGSRMISTDTQYF.

The chain couples TRBV27 to TRBJ2-2; no definite D call. Trimming removed 6 bases from V and 3 bases from J, with 11 bases in between. The germline V gene has CDR1 MNHEY and CDR2 SMNVEV (reference sequence). CDR3 length: 14 residues. Written as DNA, the CDR3 is TGTGCCAGCAGCACGAAGGACCACACCGGGGAGCTGTTTTTT. Translated: CASSTKDHTGELFF.

The rearrangement uses TRBV27 and TRBJ1-5; 7 bases map to TRBD1. CDR3 length: 14 residues. The ends lost 5 bases at V and 10 bases at J; junction bases unmatched: 11. Germline loops: CDR1 MNHEY, CDR2 SMNVEV (reference sequence). In DNA form, the CDR3 reads TGTGCCAGCAGTCTCCTGACAGGGACTCAACCCCAGCATTTT. It encodes CASSLLTGTQPQHF.

For this clone: One end of the junction is discordant with germline, which a read error may explain. In the same sample, other DNA sequences code for this CDR3. The chain uses TRBV19 and TRBJ2-7; D gene uncertain. From germline, CDR1 is LNHDA and CDR2 SQIVND (reference sequence). This CDR3 is 13 amino acids long. CDR3 DNA sequence: TGTGCCAGTAGTATTGCGTTCTCCTACGAGCAATACTTC. This sequence encodes CASSIAFSYEQYF.

The V call is TRBV19, the J call TRBJ2-1; D is perhaps TRBD2 (6 bases). The V gene's germline CDR1 is LNHDA and CDR2 SQIVND (reference sequence). This CDR3 region has 16 residues. V lost 7 bases and J 0 bases, leaving 16 bases between the germline ends. The CDR3 is CASTPRERSSYNEQFF. CDR3 in DNA: TGTGCCAGTACCCCCCGGGAGCGGAGCTCCTACAATGAGCAGTTCTTC. Full variable domain (missing parts from reference TRBV19 and TRBJ2-1): DGGITQSPKYLFRKEGQNVTLSCEQNLNHDAMYWYRQDPGQGLRLIYYSQIVNDFQKGDIAEGYSVSREKKESFPLTVTSAQKNPTAFYLCASTPRERSSYNEQFFGPGTRLTVL.

V is TRBV7-2 and J is TRBJ1-3, with a weak D call TRBD1 (5 bases). CDR1 is SGHTA, CDR2 FQGNSA, per germline. V was trimmed by 3 bases and J by 8 bases, leaving 8 bases between them. This CDR3 spans 12 amino acids. The CDR3 DNA reads TGTGCCAGCAGCTTTGGGGGAGACACCATATATTTT. Translating gives CASSFGGDTIYF.

V and J are TRBV19 and TRBJ1-1, with D unclear. Germline CDR1 is LNHDA and CDR2 is SQIVND (reference sequence). V was shortened by 7 bases and J by 1 base, with 13 bases between the two germline ends. CDR3 length equals 14 residues. CDR3 residues: CASISGFKNTEAFF. CDR3 coding DNA: TGTGCCAGTATATCTGGTTTTAAGAACACTGAAGCTTTCTTT.

The genes are TRBV6-5 and TRBJ1-1; no clear D gene. Trimming took off 6 bases at V and 1 base at J, with 9 bases between the two ends. CDR3 length equals 13 residues. The germline gives CDR1 MNHEY, CDR2 SVGAGI. The CDR3 nucleotides are TGTGCCAGCAGCCTCGACGGGAACACTGAAGCTTTCTTT. Protein sequence: CASSLDGNTEAFF.

The chain uses TRBV11-2 and TRBJ1-1; the D is unclear. The V end was cut by 2 bases, the J end by 6 bases, with 7 bases between. Germline-derived CDR1 and CDR2 are SGHAT and FQNNGV. This CDR3 comprises 12 residues. In nucleotides, the CDR3 is TGTGCCAGCAGCTTAACAAGTCCTGAAGCTTTCTTT. Translated, it gives CASSLTSPEAFF.

The chain couples TRBV9 to TRBJ1-5, with D possibly matching TRBD1 (6 bases). V was pared by 0 bases and J by 8 bases, with 21 bases between. Germline CDR1 and CDR2: SGDLS and YYNGEE. The CDR3 spans 17 residues. The CDR3 DNA follows: TGTGCCAGCAGCGTAGGAGGGGACAAATTCAGCCGAGAGCCCCAGCATTTT. Protein product: CASSVGGDKFSREPQHF.

V is TRBV6-5 and J is TRBJ2-7; no firm D call. Germline CDR1 and CDR2: MNHEY and SVGAGI. Trimming took 0 bases from V and 2 from J, leaving 5 bases between them. CDR3 length: 13 amino acids. The CDR3 DNA reads as TGTGCCAGCAGTTACTCCGGAACCTACGAGCAGTACTTC. This gives the protein CASSYSGTYEQYF.

The V and J genes are TRBV14 and TRBJ1-1; D is ambiguous. The CDR3 covers 11 residues. V dropped 6 bases and J dropped 8 bases, with 10 bases sitting between them. Germline V gives CDR1 SGHDN, CDR2 FVKESK. CDR3 sequence (DNA): TGTGCCAGCAGTTTGAGGAGAGAAGCTTTCTTT. Amino acids: CASSLRREAFF.

Concerning this clone itself: One junction end disagrees with the germline gene, perhaps due to a read error. The gene calls are TRBV9 and TRBJ2-7; D uncertain. From germline, CDR1 is SGDLS and CDR2 YYNGEE. This CDR3 is 14 amino acids long. The CDR3 nucleotides are TGTGCCAGCAGCGTAGGGCAGTTCATCTACGAGCAGTATTTC. Protein product: CASSVGQFIYEQYF.